The T cell receptor (beta chain) under discussion was sequenced for a study of PD-1 blockade in classical Hodgkin lymphoma. Findings of the study overall: Exclusion was applied to patients who started nivolumab under 1 year after ASCT. Reported baseline diversity: healthy donors highest, relapsed/refractory patients lowest. Complete responders showed a baseline diversity that resembled the diversity of newly diagnosed patients.

Details on this clone: No antigen is known for it. The junction differs from germline at one of its ends, possibly a read error.

Time point meaning: cycle 4 day 1 (C4D1), after six to seven weeks of nivolumab. Patients all relapsed after autologous stem cell transplantation, and there was variation in brentuximab vedotin exposure. TCRdb's table, derived via immunoSEQ multiplex PCR, lists solely in-frame clones and lacks some. Of 35,000 to 50,000 clones in the sample, roughly 65% were seen once. Germline CDR1 is MRHNA and CDR2 is SNTAGT. The length of the CDR3 is 10 residues. The sequence derives from a human donor with classical Hodgkin lymphoma. The specimen was peripheral blood mononuclear cells (PBMCs), collected before the fourth cycle of nivolumab. This sequence joins TRBV6-4 and TRBJ1-3; 8 nucleotides agree with TRBD1. The CDR3 region is CASPKDRAHF. The CDR3 bases are TGTGCCAGCCCTAAGGACAGGGCCCATTTT.